What follows describes a single TCR beta chain. As yet, its antigen is unknown. These data are taken from a study of blood T cells in healthy people across ages. General study points: Across samples, TCR beta diversity tracked strongly with naive T cell percentage.

Those donating, healthy Caucasian individuals from Russia, were aged roughly 6 to 100. Between the trimmed V and J ends, which lost 5 bases and 1 base, there was a span of 6 bases. CDR3 length equals 13 residues. Per the germline V gene, CDR1 is MNHEY and CDR2 is SVGEGT. It was with a sample-barcoded 5' primer and a J-beta primer mix that a second PCR of about 6 to 11 cycles was run. Each cDNA molecule received a tag from a template-switch adaptor that had 12 random nucleotides. TCRdb re-analysed the 5' RACE reads in MiXCR, keeping a single row per CDR3 protein. The sample yields 1.5 million or so distinct CDR3 sequences, 40% to 45% seen once.

This sequence was found in a woman in her late teens or twenties in good health. This chain uses TRBV6-2 or TRBV6-3 with TRBJ2-1; D remains ambiguous. The material sequenced was blood. In nucleotides, the CDR3 is TGTGCCAGCAGTAGACAATCCTACAATGAGCAGTTCTTC. Its translation: CASSRQSYNEQFF.